Detailed here is one T cell receptor (beta chain). Its antigen is as yet unknown. This record belongs to a study of blood T cells in healthy people across ages. Study results and limitations: Long-lived donors exceeded aged donors in naive CD4+ cells and diversity. One million T cells yielded diversity estimates that were considered underestimates.

The V gene lost 0 bases and the J gene lost 4 bases, with 9 bases spanning the gap. The CDR3 has 13 residues. Germline V gene lookup returns CDR1 DFQATT and CDR2 SNEGSKA (reference sequence). The people who gave samples were healthy Caucasians from Russia, aged about 6 to 100. PCR was performed a second time for about 6 to 12 cycles using a sample-barcoded 5' primer and a J-beta primer mix. TCRdb re-derived calls from the 5' RACE reads in MiXCR, one entry per CDR3 protein. The data show under 950,000 distinct CDR3 sequences, 22% seen once. The chain links TRBV20-1 to TRBJ1-1; a weak D match, TRBD1 (6 bases). Sequencing was carried out using blood. The sequence was obtained from a man aged 65 to 79 in good health. The CDR3 spells CSARDRGGTEAFF. CDR3 nucleotides: TGCAGTGCTAGAGATCGAGGGGGCACTGAAGCTTTCTTT.